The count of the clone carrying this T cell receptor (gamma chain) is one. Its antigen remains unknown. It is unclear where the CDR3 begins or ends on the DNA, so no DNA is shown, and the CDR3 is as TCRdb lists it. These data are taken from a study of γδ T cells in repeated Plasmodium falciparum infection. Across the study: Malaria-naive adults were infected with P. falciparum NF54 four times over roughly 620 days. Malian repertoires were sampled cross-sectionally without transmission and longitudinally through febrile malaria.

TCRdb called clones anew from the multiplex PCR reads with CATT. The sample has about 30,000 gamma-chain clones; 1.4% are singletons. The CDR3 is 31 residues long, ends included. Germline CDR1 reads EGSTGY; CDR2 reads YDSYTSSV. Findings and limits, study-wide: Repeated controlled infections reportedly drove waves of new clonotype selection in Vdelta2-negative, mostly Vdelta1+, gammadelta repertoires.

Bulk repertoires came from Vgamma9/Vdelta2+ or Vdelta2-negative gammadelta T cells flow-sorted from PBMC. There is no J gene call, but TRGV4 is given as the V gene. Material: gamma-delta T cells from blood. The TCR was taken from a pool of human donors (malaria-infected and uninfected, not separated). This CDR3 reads CATWDGSIIRNSLAVEQHLLSQVSIGRIQHF.